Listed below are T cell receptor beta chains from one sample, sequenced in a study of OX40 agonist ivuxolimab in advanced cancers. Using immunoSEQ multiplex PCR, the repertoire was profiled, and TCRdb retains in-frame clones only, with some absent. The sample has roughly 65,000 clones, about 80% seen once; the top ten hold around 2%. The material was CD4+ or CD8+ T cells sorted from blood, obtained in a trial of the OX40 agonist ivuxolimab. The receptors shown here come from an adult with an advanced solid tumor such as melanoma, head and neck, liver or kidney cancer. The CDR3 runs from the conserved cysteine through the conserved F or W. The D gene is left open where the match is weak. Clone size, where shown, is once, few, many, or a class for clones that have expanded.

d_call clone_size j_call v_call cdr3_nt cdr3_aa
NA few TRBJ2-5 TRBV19 TGTGCCAGTAGTATAGGCGGAGGGCTCCGGGAGACCCAGTACTTC CASSIGGGLRETQYF
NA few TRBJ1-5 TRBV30 TGTGCCTGGAGTGTTCCCAGGGGAGGGAATCAGCCCCAGCATTTT CAWSVPRGGNQPQHF
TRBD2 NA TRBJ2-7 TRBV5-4 TGTGCCATAAGGGAGCGGGGGGGCCGAAGCGAGCAGTACTTC CAIRERGGRSEQYF
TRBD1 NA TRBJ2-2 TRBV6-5 TGTGCCAGCAGTCCCGGACAGGGGATCACCGGGGAGCTGTTTTTT CASSPGQGITGELFF
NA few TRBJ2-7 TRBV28 TGTGCCAGCCGTCCCCCACGGTCCCAGACCTACGAGCAGTACTTC CASRPPRSQTYEQYF
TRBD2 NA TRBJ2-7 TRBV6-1 TGTGCCAGCAGGACCCGACTAGCGGGGGACCACGAGCAGTACTTC CASRTRLAGDHEQYF
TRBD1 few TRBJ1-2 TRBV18 TGTGCCAGCTCACCAGGGACAGACTATGGCTACACCTTC CASSPGTDYGYTF
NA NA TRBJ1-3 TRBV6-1 TGTGCCAGCAGTGAAATGCCGGGGGCGGACTCAGGAAACACCATATATTTT CASSEMPGADSGNTIYF
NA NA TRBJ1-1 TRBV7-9 TGTGCCAGCAGCTTAGCCGCGGTCATGGCTGAAGCTTTCTTT CASSLAAVMAEAFF
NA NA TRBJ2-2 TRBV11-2 TGTGCCAGCAGCTGGGACTTCCCGAACACCGGGGAGCTGTTTTTT CASSWDFPNTGELFF
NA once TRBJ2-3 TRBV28 TGTGCCAGCAGCCTCGGGGGACCCACAGATACGCAGTATTTT CASSLGGPTDTQYF
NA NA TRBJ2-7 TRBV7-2 TGTGCCAGCAGCCCCGGTGGGCTCTACGAGCAGTACTTC CASSPGGLYEQYF
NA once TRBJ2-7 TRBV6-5 TGTGCCAGCAGTGTAGGCACTACCTACGAGCAGTACTTC CASSVGTTYEQYF
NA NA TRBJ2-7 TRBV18 TGTGCCAGCTCACCCGATACAGGGTACCGATACGAGCAGTACTTC CASSPDTGYRYEQYF
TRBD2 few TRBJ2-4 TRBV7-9 TGTGCCACCTCGACTAGCGACAAAAACATTCAGTACTTC CATSTSDKNIQYF
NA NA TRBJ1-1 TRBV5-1 TGCGCCTCCCGGACACGGATAAACACTGAAGCTTTCTTT CASRTRINTEAFF
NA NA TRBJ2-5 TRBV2 TGTGCCAGCAGTACCCGGGACCTCAGAGGAGAGACCCAGTACTTC CASSTRDLRGETQYF
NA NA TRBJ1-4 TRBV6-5 TGTGCCAGCAGTTATTCGGGGGTGCTTAATGAAAAACTGTTTTTT CASSYSGVLNEKLFF
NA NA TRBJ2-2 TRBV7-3 TGTGCCAGCAGCTTAAAGGGCGGAGGCACCGGGGAGCTGTTTTTT CASSLKGGGTGELFF
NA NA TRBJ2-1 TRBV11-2 TGTGCCAGCAGCTCGCAACAGGGAAATGAGCAGTTCTTC CASSSQQGNEQFF
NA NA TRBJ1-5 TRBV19 TGTGCCAGTAGTTCCCCCTCCAGGGGCGGTCAGCCCCAGCATTTT CASSSPSRGGQPQHF
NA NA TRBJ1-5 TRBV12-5 TGTGCTAGTGGTTTCCTCGCCACCAAAAGTAATCAGCCCCAGCATTTT CASGFLATKSNQPQHF
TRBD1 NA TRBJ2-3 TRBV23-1 TGCGCCAGCAGTCATCCGGGACAGGGAAACACAGATACGCAGTATTTT CASSHPGQGNTDTQYF
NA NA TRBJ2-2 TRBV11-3 TGTGCCAGCAGCTTAGTTCGTACCGGGGAGCTGTTTTTT CASSLVRTGELFF
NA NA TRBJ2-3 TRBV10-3 TGTGCCATCAGTGTGCAGGAAGATACGCAGTATTTT CAISVQEDTQYF
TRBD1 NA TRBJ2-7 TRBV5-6 TGTGCCAGCAGCTTGAGACAGGGGTACGAGCAGTACTTC CASSLRQGYEQYF
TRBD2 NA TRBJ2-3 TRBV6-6 TGTGCCAGCAGTTACTCGATAGCGGGATTGACAGATACGCAGTATTTT CASSYSIAGLTDTQYF
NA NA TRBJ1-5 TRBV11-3 TGTGCCAGCAGCTTATCCAGGGGCCATCAGCCCCAGCATTTT CASSLSRGHQPQHF
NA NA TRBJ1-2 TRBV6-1 TGTGCCAGCAGTGATACTATTAAAGGGATCGACTATGGCTACACCTTC CASSDTIKGIDYGYTF